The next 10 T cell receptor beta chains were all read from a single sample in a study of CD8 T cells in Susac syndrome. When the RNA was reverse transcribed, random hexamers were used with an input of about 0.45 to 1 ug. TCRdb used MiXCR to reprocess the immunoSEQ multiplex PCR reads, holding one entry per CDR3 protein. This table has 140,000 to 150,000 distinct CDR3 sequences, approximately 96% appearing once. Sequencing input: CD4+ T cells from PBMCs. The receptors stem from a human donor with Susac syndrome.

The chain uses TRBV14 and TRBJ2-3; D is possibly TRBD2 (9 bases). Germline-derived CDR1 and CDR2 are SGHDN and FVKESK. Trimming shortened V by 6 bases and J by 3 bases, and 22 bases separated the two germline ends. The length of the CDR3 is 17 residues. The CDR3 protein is CASRRTGKGLATDTQYF. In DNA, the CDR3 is TGTGCCAGCAGAAGGACAGGGAAAGGACTAGCGACAGATACGCAGTATTTT.

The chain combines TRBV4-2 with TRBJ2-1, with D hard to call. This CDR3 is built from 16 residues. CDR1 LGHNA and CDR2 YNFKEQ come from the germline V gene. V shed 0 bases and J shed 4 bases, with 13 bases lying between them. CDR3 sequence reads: CASSQDPAGVYNEQFF. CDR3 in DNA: TGTGCCAGCAGCCAAGATCCGGCAGGCGTATACAATGAGCAGTTCTTC.

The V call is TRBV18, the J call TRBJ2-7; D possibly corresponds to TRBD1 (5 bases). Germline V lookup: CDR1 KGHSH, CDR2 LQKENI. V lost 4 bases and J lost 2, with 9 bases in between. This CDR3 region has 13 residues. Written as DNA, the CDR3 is TGTGCCAGCTCACGTCAGGGTGCCTACGAGCAGTACTTC. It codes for CASSRQGAYEQYF.

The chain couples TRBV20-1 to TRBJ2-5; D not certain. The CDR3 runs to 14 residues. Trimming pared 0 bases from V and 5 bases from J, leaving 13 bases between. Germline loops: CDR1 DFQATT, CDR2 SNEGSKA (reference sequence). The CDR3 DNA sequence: TGCAGTGCTAGAGAGCCCTCCCCCGGGGAGACCCAGTACTTC. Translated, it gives CSAREPSPGETQYF.

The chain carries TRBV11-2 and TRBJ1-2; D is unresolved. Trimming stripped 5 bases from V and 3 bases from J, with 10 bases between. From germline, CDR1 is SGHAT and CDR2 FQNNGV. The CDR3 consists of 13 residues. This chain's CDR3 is CASSQTIHYGYTF. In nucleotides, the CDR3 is TGTGCCAGCAGCCAGACAATTCACTATGGCTACACCTTC.

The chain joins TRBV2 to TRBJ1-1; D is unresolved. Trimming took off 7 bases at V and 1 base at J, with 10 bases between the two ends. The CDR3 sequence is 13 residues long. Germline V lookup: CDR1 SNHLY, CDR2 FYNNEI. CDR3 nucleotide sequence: TGTGCCAGCACCCTGGGAGAGAACACTGAAGCTTTCTTT. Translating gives CASTLGENTEAFF. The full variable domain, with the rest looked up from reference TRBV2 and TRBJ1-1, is EPEVTQTPSHQVTQMGQEVILRCVPISNHLYFYWYRQILGQKVEFLVSFYNNEISEKSEIFDDQFSVERPDGSNFTLKIRSTKLEDSAMYFCASTLGENTEAFFGQGTRLTVV.

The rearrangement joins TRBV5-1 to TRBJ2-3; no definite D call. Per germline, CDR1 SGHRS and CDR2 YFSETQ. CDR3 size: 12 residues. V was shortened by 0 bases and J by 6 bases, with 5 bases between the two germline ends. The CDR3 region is CASSLVGDTQYF. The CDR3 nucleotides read TGCGCCAGCAGCTTGGTCGGGGATACGCAGTATTTT.

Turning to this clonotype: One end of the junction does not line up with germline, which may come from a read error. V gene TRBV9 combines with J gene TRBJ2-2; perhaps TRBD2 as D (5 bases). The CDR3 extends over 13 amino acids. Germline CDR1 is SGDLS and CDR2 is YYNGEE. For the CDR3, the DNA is TGTGCCAGCCGCGTAGGAGGCACCGGGGAGCTGTTTTTT. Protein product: CASRVGGTGELFF.

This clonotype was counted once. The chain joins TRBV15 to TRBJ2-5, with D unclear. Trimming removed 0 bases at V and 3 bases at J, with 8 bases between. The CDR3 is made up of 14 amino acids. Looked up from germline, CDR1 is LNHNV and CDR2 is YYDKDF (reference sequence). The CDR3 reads CATSRENYKETQYF. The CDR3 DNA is TGTGCCACCAGCAGAGAAAACTACAAAGAGACCCAGTACTTC.

CDR3 region: CAISEDRDDGYTF. The CDR3 coding sequence is TGTGCCATCAGCGAAGACAGGGATGATGGCTACACCTTC. The chain joins TRBV10-3 to TRBJ1-2, with 7 nucleotides matching TRBD1. The germline CDR1 and CDR2 sequences are ENHRY and SYGVKD. The CDR3 is made up of 13 amino acids. V shed 6 bases and J 6 bases; nucleotides not matched to a gene: 7.